Sequencing of this TCR beta chain was carried out in a study of T cell changes during pregnancy in multiple sclerosis. TCRdb keeps only in-frame clones here, not all; method: immunoSEQ multiplex PCR. The table includes more than 85,000 clones, around 92% detected once. This CDR3 has 15 residues. Germline lookup yields CDR1 MNHEY and CDR2 SVGAGI. The junction had 5 bases not matched to a gene; V was cut back by 5 bases and J by 2 bases. This specimen consisted of peripheral blood, obtained before pregnancy. The chain combines TRBV6-5 with TRBJ2-2; TRBD1 matches 7 bases. The receptor's source is a female donor with multiple sclerosis, enrolled in a pregnancy study. CDR3 nucleotides: TGTGCCAGCAGTAGGGGGACAGCAAACACCGGGGAGCTGTTTTTT. It specifies CASSRGTANTGELFF.